This T cell receptor (beta chain) was sequenced for a study of cytomegalovirus exposure and HLA in healthy donors. Study outcomes and limitations: Investigators reported more than 150 TCR beta chains as tied to cytomegalovirus. Reportedly, TCR beta sequences accurately predicted HLA-A and HLA-B alleles in most subjects.

A multiplex PCR was run with 60 Vbeta primers and 13 Jbeta primers. The method was immunoSEQ multiplex PCR; TCRdb's version includes in-frame clones alone and lacks a portion of them. The sample includes roughly 150,000 clones, roughly 73% of them seen just once. V lost 4 bases to trimming and J lost 5 bases; unmatched junction nucleotides: 14. Germline V gene sequence: CDR1 SGDLS, CDR2 YYNGEE. The CDR3 is made up of 16 amino acids. This clone was picked up one time. No antigen is known for it. What was sequenced was PBMCs. The source is a man aged 18-30 years in good health and CMV-seropositive. This chain connects TRBV9 to TRBJ2-5; 7 bases fit TRBD1. The CDR3 sequence is CASSTSGTAVSETQYF. CDR3 nucleotides: TGTGCCAGCAGCACCTCCGGGACAGCCGTCTCCGAGACCCAGTACTTC.